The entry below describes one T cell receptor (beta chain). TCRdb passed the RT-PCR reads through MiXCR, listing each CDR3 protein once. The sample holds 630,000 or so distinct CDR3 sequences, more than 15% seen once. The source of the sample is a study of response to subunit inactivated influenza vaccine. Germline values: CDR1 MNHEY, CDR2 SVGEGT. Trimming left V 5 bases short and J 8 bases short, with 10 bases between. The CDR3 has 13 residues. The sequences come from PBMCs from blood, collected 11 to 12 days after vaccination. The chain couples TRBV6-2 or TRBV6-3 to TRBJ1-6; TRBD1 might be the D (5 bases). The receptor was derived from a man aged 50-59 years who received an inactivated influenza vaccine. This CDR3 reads CASSAGGYSPLHF. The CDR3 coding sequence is TGTGCCAGCAGTGCCGGGGGTTATTCACCCCTCCACTTT.